The subject of this entry is one T cell receptor (beta chain). The antigen is undetermined. The junction and the germline gene differ at one end; a read error may be behind it. Semi-nested PCR with Nested Universal Primer A followed constant-region reverse priming of full-length variable regions. Each CDR3 protein gets one entry after TCRdb re-called the 5' RACE reads with MiXCR. The data contain under 45,000 distinct CDR3 sequences, under 25% of them singletons. The V gene's germline CDR1 is SEHNR and CDR2 FQNEAQ (reference sequence). The CDR3 is 11 amino acids. General study results and limits: Tumor-infiltrating Treg TCR alpha and beta sequences overlapped most with tumor naive CD4+ T cells, then blood naive. Tumor memory CD4+ T cell TCR gene usage was found to cluster with blood and lymph node memory CD4+ cells and with lymph node naive CD4+ cells.

Tregs were sorted as CD4+CD25+CD127-/low cells. This TCR was sampled from a female donor with breast cancer. The V and J genes are TRBV7-9 and TRBJ1-3, with no clear D. Sequencing was carried out using Tregs sorted from blood. CDR3 sequence (DNA): TGTGCCAGCAGCTTTGGAAACGCCATATATTTT. As protein: CASSFGNAIYF.